This record concerns one TCR beta chain sequence. Its antigen is still unknown. No clone much larger than this one lies a single base away; base qualities are absent. This sample is part of a study of cytomegalovirus exposure and HLA in healthy donors (TCRdb year 2017). Regarding the research as a whole: An earlier analysis of 550 to 700 of the donors reported approximately 300 Gb of sequence data and 100 million to 130 million unique TCR beta sequences from 190 million or so T cells. Approximately 310 gigabases of sequencing data and around 90 million unique TCR sequences made up an early release that covered around 640 HLA-typed donors. Among the roughly 400 genotyped donors, around 81% belonged to the genetic ancestry cluster associated with self-reported Caucasian donors. The study aimed to test whether cataloging public T cell receptors could reveal signatures of past pathogen exposure. The T cell repertoires of around 670 subjects were profiled by immunosequencing and related to cytomegalovirus serostatus. Along with the roughly 700-subject first cohort, a separate validation cohort of around 110 different subjects was used. High-throughput TCR immunosequencing, statistical association of individual TCRs with disease status, and machine learning were combined to predict cytomegalovirus infection status. A later analysis re-analyzed previously published TCR beta repertoires from about 600 donors and added high-resolution HLA genotyping to study TCR occurrence patterns. The later analysis used no new phenotypic data to find candidate immune exposures, relying instead on TCR beta sequences and their occurrence across donors. To decide whether each TCR beta V gene segment behaved as functional or pseudogenic, an earlier analysis of approximately 620 of the donors relied on high-throughput TCR beta sequencing. Donor age, sex, ethnicity and CMV serostatus were compiled together with the repertoire data. A later genetic analysis took genome-wide SNP genotypes for about 55% of the 666 donors and used that subset as a discovery cohort. All discovery cohort repertoires had been generated using a single sequencing platform. Both class I and class II loci were covered by HLA typing, at four-digit resolution. Typing coverage differed by locus: A, B, C, DRB1 and DQB1 were typed in roughly 620-640 donors, DQA1 in approximately 520, DPA1 in 600 to 610, and DPB1 in 400 to 490. A handful of DR-DQ haplotypes were treated as single units for association and clustering because of strong linkage in the cohort. Among around 400 genotyped donors of the cohort, an average of roughly 230,000 unique TCR beta nucleotide sequences was sequenced per donor, of which approximately 18% were non-productive.

In total, approximately 690 healthy bone marrow donors made up the cohort. All cohort members were sampled while nominally healthy, although unrecorded immune exposures were likely present. The donor tested CMV seronegative, placing the donor among the 352 seronegative members of the cohort. A peripheral blood sample was collected from each donor, and TCR beta sequencing was performed on peripheral blood mononuclear cells. Genomic DNA was extracted from the blood cell samples with the Qiagen DNeasy Blood Extraction Kit. The full study reports these points: In a later analysis, the rate of TCR association differed among HLA loci, with DRB1 alleles having the most associated TCRs and HLA-C alleles having the fewest. Broadly in line with IMGT annotations, most TCR beta V segments showed up in productive rearrangements about 87% or about 30% of the time in an earlier analysis of some 590 of the donors. It was suggested by the authors that the approach could potentially be generalized to other disease states and immunological phenotypes. A cluster of highly shared sequence variants was judged likely to be a technical artifact of the sequencing pipeline. Strong co-occurrence of HLA alleles, especially DR and DQ, made assigning TCR associations to individual alleles difficult. Linkage disequilibrium might explain the correlated functional status among segregating V segments, but an unknown experimental factor could not be excluded. A later genetic analysis reported fewer N-insertions in productive TCRs among donors in an Asian-associated ancestry cluster than the roughly 620-donor mean. Because HLA typing was unavailable for some donors at each locus, only the typed subset was used in association tests. In vitro tests confirmed that a few of the cytomegalovirus-associated TCR beta chains recognize cytomegalovirus antigens. In a later analysis, several top co-occurrence clusters were reported to appear linked to parvovirus B19, influenza, CMV and Epstein-Barr virus. In a later analysis, HLA-associated TCR beta chains were found to be more clonally expanded and to have lower generation probabilities than equally common non-associated chains. In a later genetic analysis, a missense DCLRE1C variant was associated with V-gene and J-gene trimming of TCR beta chains, and the association was replicated in an independent cohort. Most TCR sequences were seen in very few donors, while some public TCRs were found in many individuals. In the study, 164 TCR beta chains were listed as associated with cytomegalovirus. Because counts were too low, about 18 rarely observed V segments, including chromosome 9 orphons, were excluded from the earlier analysis of several hundred of the donors. A further reported finding was that TCR beta sequences accurately predicted the HLA-A and HLA-B alleles for most subjects in the first cohort. CMV serostatus was the only immune exposure information available for the cohort. A later analysis found that most CMV-associated TCR beta chains appeared HLA-restricted, with HLA associations seemingly driven largely by CMV exposure. The 87-base-pair reads could not distinguish some IMGT-functional V segments, including TRBV6-2 and TRBV6-3, so those segments were excluded. This cohort had only TCR beta chains sequenced, and the lack of alpha or paired-chain data limited which features could be detected. At a false discovery rate of 0.05, a later analysis linked under 20,000 TCR beta sequences to specific HLA alleles. The classifier was reported to diagnose cytomegalovirus status with high specificity and sensitivity in both the original cohort and the validation cohort. Sequencing depth was assumed to be roughly uniform across donors in the presence/absence analyses, though that assumption may not hold.

Including the terminal cysteine and phenylalanine, the CDR3 comprises 16 residues. CDR3 DNA only is kept here, 48 bases in frame from base 1. V has 5 bases trimmed and J has 6 bases trimmed; junction bases matching no gene number 14. CDR1 and CDR2 are read off the germline V gene as SGHTA and FQGTGA. The protocol used for the library was the immunoSEQ multiplex PCR assay. The multiplex PCR relied on a mix of 60 forward primers for TCR Vbeta segments and 13 reverse primers for TCR Jbeta segments. Amplification of the CDR3 region of rearranged TCR beta genes was performed with a multiplex PCR assay on genomic DNA. Amplified TCR beta libraries were sequenced as 87-base-pair reads on the Illumina HiSeq System. As for how the authors treated the data: A later analysis counted approximately 84 million unique TCR beta chains across the roughly 700 repertoires, and some 11 million of these chains were shared by at least two donors. Raw reads were error-corrected and collapsed into unique sequences by a nearest-neighbor algorithm in which closely related sequences were merged to remove PCR and sequencing errors. To assign V, D and J gene segments, CDR3 sequences were aligned to IMGT reference sequences. For a sequence to be retained, a match of at least six nucleotides to both a V gene segment and a J gene segment was required. A rearrangement counted as productive if the CDR3 had no stop codons and remained in frame with V and J, and every other rearrangement counted as non-productive. Following IMGT convention, CDR3 was defined as the stretch from the second conserved V-encoded cysteine up to the conserved J-encoded phenylalanine. The earlier analysis of about 560 of the donors excluded any sequence lacking an unambiguous match to a single V gene segment. An earlier analysis of fewer than 650 of the donors classified V segments as functional when productive rearrangements were above 56.7% and as segregating when the standard deviation between donors was above 5%. A statistical classification framework was developed to diagnose cytomegalovirus status using the catalog of TCR beta chain sequences. In a later analysis, V and J genes were assigned by comparing TCR nucleotide sequences against IMGT/GENE-DB human TR gene sequences. The TCRdist pipeline was used in a later analysis to assign CDR3 sequences and most-parsimonious VDJ recombination scenarios. In a later analysis, each TCR beta chain was defined by its CDR3 amino acid sequence together with its V-gene family, and reads without a unique V-gene family were excluded. In a later analysis, several hundred highly shared, low-generation-probability nucleotide sequences were removed to address suspected cross-contamination and a sequencing artifact. In a later analysis, a clonal expansion index for each public chain was calculated from normalized within-repertoire ranks of inferred template counts. In a later analysis, generation probabilities were computed with a VDJ recombination model fitted to out-of-frame rearrangements, and the resulting probabilities were checked against IGoR. In a later analysis, TCR-TCR, TCR-HLA and TCR-CMV co-occurrence was scored with hypergeometric tests, and a repertoire-size bias correction was applied to TCR pairs. A later analysis estimated false discovery rates by permuting HLA or CMV assignments 20 times. A later analysis grouped co-occurring TCRs with DBSCAN, adding TCRdist sequence similarity when clustering within HLA-allele-positive subsets. Repertoires with fewer than 30,000 or more than 120,000 public chains, plus five repertoires with anomalous nucleotide sharing, were excluded from co-occurrence clustering. TCRdb carries this immuneACCESS record with in-frame sequences only. Its versions omit some clonotypes, under half of them owing to an unresolved V gene in the studies checked, with the rest unexplained. That table supplies the V and J calls and clone size; D and trimming were determined from the DNA. Present in this sample are about 150,000 clones, about 82% of which were seen just once. Roughly 3.5% of the sample is in the top ten clones.

This sequence was found in a male donor in good health and CMV-seronegative. The sequence is built from TRBV7-3 and TRBJ1-2; TRBD1 agrees with 8 junctional bases. Material: PBMCs. The CDR3 corresponds to CASSPAGQGRVDGYTF. DNA sequence: TGTGCCAGCAGCCCGGCCGGACAGGGTAGGGTAGATGGCTACACCTTC.